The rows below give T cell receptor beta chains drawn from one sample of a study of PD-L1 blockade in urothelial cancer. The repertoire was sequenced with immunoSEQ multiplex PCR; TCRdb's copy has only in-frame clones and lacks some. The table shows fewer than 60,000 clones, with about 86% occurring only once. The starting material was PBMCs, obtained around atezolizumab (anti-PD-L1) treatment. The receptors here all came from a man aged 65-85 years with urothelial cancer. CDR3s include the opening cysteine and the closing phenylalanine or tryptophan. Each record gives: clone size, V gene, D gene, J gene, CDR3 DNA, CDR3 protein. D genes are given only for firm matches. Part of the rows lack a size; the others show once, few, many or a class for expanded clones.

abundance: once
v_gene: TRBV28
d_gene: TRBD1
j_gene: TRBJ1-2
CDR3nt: TGTGCCAGCAGGGGACAGGGGGCGCGGGGCTACACCTTC
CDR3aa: CASRGQGARGYTF

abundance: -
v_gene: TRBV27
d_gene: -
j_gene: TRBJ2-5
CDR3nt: TGTGCCAGCAGTTTCTCAGGTCGGGGAGAGACCCAGTACTTC
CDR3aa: CASSFSGRGETQYF

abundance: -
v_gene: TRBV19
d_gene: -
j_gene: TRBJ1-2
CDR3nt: TGTGCCAGTAGTAGTGCTCCTGGAGGTAGTGGCTACACCTTC
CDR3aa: CASSSAPGGSGYTF

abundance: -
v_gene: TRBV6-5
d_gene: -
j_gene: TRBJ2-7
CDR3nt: TGTGCCAGCAGTTACTCGAGGTCCCAGGGCTCGCAGTACTTC
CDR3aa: CASSYSRSQGSQYF

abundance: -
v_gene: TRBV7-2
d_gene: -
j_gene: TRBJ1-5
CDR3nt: TGTGCCAGCACCACCTCAGGGGGCAATCAGCCCCAGCATTTT
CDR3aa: CASTTSGGNQPQHF

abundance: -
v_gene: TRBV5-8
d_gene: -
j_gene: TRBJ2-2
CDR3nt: TGTGCCAGCAGCTTGATCAACAGGGTTGTACCCGGGGAGCTGTTTTTT
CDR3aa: CASSLINRVVPGELFF

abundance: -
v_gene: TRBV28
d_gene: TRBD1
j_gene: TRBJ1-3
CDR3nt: TGTGCCAGCAGCCAGGGGGGCTCCTGGGGAAACACCATATATTTT
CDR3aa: CASSQGGSWGNTIYF

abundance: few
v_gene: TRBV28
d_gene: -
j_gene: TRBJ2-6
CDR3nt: TGTGCCAGCAGTCTCGACAGGACGACTACAGGGGCCAACGTCCTGACTTTC
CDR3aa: CASSLDRTTTGANVLTF

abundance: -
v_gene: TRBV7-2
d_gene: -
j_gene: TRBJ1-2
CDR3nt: TGTGCCAGCAGCTCCGCCGGGTCCTCGAGGGATGGCTACACCTTC
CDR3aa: CASSSAGSSRDGYTF

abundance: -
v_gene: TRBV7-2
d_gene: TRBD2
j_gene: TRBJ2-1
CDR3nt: TGTGCCAGCAGCTTAGCTAGCGGGGGGGCCGATGAGCAGTTCTTC
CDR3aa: CASSLASGGADEQFF